The TCR beta chain under discussion was sequenced for a study of CD8 T cells in ankylosing spondylitis. The table lists this clonotype with many counts. For TCR beta, libraries came from quantitative 5'-RACE with molecular barcodes. TCRdb independently ran MiXCR on the 5' RACE reads; one entry per CDR3 protein. This table holds under 300,000 distinct CDR3 sequences, around 9.1% found once. This CDR3 contains 16 residues. V was clipped by 2 bases and J by 8 bases; unmatched bases: 12. Germline V gene sequence: CDR1 WSHSY, CDR2 SAAADI. Sample: blood, either unsorted or a sorted T cell fraction (not recorded which). This sequence joins TRBV10-2 and TRBJ2-4, with 7 nucleotides matching TRBD2. The receptor's source is a male donor with ankylosing spondylitis or in good health (not recorded which). The CDR3 protein is CASSEPPVGGSDIQYF. The CDR3 DNA reads as TGCGCCAGCAGTGAGCCGCCGGTCGGCGGGAGCGACATTCAGTACTTC.